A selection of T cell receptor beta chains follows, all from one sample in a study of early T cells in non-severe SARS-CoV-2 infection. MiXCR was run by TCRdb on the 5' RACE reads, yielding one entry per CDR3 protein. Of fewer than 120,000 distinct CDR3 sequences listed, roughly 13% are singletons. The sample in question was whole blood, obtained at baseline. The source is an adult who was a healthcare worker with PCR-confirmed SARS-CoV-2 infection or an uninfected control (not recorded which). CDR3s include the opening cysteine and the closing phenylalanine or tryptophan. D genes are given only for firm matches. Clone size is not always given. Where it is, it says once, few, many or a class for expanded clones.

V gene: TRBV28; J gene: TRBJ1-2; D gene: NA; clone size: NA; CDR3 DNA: TGTGCCAGCAGCTCCGGGACCTTCTATGGCTACACCTTC; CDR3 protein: CASSSGTFYGYTF
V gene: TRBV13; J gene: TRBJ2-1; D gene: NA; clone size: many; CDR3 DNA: TGTGCCAGCAGCTTAGTGGATATTTATGAGCAGTTCTTC; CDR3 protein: CASSLVDIYEQFF
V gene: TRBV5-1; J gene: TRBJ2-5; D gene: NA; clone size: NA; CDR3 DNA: TGCGCCAGCAGCGTAACCGAGAGGGTGTTCGGAGAGACCCAGTACTTC; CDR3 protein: CASSVTERVFGETQYF
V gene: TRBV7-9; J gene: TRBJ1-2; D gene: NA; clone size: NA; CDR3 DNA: TGTGCCAGCAGCTTAGGAGGGGACAACCAAGGCTACACCTTC; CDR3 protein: CASSLGGDNQGYTF
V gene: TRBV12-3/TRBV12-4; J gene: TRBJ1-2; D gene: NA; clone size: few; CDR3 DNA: TGTGCCAGCACCTTGGCAGGACGATTCACCTTC; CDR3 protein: CASTLAGRFTF
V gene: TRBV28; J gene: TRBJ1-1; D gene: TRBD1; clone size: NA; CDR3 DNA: TGTGCCAGCAGTTTACAGGGGGCCTGGACTGAAGCTTTCTTT; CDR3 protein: CASSLQGAWTEAFF
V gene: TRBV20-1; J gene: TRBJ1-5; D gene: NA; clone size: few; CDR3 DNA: TGCAGTGCTCAATCAGCTGTCCGGGCCGTCAATCAGCCCCAGCATTTT; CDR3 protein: CSAQSAVRAVNQPQHF
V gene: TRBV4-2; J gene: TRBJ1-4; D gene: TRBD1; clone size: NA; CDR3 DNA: TGTGCCAGCAGTGAGGGGGCAGTTGCAACTAATGAAAAACTGTTTTTT; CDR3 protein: CASSEGAVATNEKLFF
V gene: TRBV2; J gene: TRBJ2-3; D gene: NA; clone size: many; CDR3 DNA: TGTGCCAGCAGGGTGGACAGAAGCACAGATACGCAGTATTTT; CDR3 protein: CASRVDRSTDTQYF
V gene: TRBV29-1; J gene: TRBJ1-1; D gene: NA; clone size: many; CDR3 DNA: TGCAGCGTTGAATGGGAACAGGTGGGGGTGAACACTGAAGCTTTCTTT; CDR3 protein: CSVEWEQVGVNTEAFF
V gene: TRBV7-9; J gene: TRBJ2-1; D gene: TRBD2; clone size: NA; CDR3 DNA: TGTGCCAGCAGCGTACTAGCGTGGCAGTTCTTC; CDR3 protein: CASSVLAWQFF
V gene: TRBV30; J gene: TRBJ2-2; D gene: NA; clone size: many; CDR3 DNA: TGTGCCTGGAGCGTGGTGGGCTTCGGGGAGCTGTTTTTT; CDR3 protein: CAWSVVGFGELFF
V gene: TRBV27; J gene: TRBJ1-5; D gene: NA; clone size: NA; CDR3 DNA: TGTGCCAGCAGTTTAGTGGCCTCCACTAGCAATCAGCCCCAGCATTTT; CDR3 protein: CASSLVASTSNQPQHF
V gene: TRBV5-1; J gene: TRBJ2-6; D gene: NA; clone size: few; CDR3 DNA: TGCGCCAGCAGCTTGACGATCGGCACTGGGGCCAACGTCCTGACTTTC; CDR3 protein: CASSLTIGTGANVLTF
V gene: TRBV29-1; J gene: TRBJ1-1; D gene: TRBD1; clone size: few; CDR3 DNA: TGCAGCGTCGAGGGACAGGGGAACACTGAAGCTTTCTTT; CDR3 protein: CSVEGQGNTEAFF
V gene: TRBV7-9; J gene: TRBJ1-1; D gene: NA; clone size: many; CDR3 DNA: TGTGCCAGCAGCCGTGCCGCAGGGACTGAAGCTTTCTTT; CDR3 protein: CASSRAAGTEAFF
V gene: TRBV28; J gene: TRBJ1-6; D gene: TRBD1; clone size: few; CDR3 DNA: TGTGCCAGCAGGCTCCGGGACAGGGCAGTCTCACCCCTCCACTTT; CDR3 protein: CASRLRDRAVSPLHF
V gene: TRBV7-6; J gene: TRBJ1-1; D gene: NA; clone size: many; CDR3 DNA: TGTGCCAGCAGCTTAGCCAGGGGTCCCATGAACACTGAAGCTTTCTTT; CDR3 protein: CASSLARGPMNTEAFF
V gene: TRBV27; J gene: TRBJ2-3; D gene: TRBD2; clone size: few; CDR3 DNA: TGTGCCAGCAGCCGCGGGACTACCGATACGCAGTATTTT; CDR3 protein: CASSRGTTDTQYF
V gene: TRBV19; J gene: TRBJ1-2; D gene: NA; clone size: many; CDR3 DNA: TGTGCCAGTAGTATAAGCCAAATCGATGCCTACACCTTC; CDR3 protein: CASSISQIDAYTF
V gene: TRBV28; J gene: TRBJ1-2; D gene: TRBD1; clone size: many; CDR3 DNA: TGTGCCAGCAGCAGGGGGTTACTAGGCTACACCTTC; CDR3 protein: CASSRGLLGYTF
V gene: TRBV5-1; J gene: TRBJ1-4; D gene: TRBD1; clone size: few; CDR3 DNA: TGCGCCAGCAGACCGGACAGGGAAGGTGGTAAAAAACTGTTTTTT; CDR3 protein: CASRPDREGGKKLFF
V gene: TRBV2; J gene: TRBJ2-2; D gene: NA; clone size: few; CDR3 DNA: TGTGCCAGCAGTCGGTTTCCCTACACCGGGGAGCTGTTTTTT; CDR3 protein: CASSRFPYTGELFF
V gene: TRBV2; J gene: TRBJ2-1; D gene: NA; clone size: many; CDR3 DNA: TGTGCCAGCAGTTACAGTGAGCAGTTCTTC; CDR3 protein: CASSYSEQFF
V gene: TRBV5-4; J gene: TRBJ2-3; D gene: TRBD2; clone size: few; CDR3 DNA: TGTGCCAGCAGCTTGGGACTAGCCAGCACAGATACGCAGTATTTT; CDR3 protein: CASSLGLASTDTQYF
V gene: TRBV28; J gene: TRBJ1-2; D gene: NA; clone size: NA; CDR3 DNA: TGTGCCAGCAAACAGGGCTATGGCTACACCTTC; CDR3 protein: CASKQGYGYTF
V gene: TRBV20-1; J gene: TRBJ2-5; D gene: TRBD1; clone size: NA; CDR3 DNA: TGCAGTGCGCCGGACAGGGTCAGTGAGACCCAGTACTTC; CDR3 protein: CSAPDRVSETQYF
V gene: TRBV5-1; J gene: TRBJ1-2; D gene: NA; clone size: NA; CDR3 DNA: TGCGCCAGCAGCTTGGAACAGATTGGCGGCTACACCTTC; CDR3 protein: CASSLEQIGGYTF
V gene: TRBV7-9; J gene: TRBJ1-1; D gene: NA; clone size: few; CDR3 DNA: TGTGCCAGCAGCTTAGACCCCTTTGGGGGGATGAACACTGAAGCTTTCTTT; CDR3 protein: CASSLDPFGGMNTEAFF
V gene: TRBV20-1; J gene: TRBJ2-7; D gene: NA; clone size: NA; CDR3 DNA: TGCAGTGCTAGGGGGCGGGGTTCCTACGAGCAGTACTTC; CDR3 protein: CSARGRGSYEQYF
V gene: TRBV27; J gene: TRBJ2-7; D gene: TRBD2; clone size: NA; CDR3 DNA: TGTGCCAGCAGTCCGACTAGCGGGAGGGCCTGGTCCTACGAGCAGTACTTC; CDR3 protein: CASSPTSGRAWSYEQYF
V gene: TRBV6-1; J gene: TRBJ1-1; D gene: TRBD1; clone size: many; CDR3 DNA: TGTGCCAGCAGTGAAAAGTACCGGACAGGGGGAACTGAAGCTTTCTTT; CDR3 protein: CASSEKYRTGGTEAFF
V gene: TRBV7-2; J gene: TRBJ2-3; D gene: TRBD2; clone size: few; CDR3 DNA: TGTGCCAGCAGCTCCCCTGTTTCGGGAGGCTATACAGATACGCAGTATTTT; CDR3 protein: CASSSPVSGGYTDTQYF
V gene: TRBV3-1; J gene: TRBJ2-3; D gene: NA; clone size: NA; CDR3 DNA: TGTGCCAGCAGCCATAGTACCTGGGGAGATACGCAGTATTTT; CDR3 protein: CASSHSTWGDTQYF
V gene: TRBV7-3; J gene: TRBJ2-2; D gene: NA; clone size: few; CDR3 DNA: TGTGCCAGCAGCGACAGGACCGGGGAGCTGTTTTTT; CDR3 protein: CASSDRTGELFF
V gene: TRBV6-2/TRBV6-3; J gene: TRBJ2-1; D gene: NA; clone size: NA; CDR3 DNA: TGTGCCAGCAAAGAGGGCCATGAGCAGTTCTTC; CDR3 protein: CASKEGHEQFF
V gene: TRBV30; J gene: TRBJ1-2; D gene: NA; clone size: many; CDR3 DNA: TGTGCCTGGAGTGCCTCAGGGGTAACCTACACCTTC; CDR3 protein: CAWSASGVTYTF
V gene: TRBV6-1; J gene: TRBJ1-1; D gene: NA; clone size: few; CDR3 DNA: TGTGCCAGCATCTCCCGGACCTCGGTCGGCACTGAAGCTTTCTTT; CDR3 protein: CASISRTSVGTEAFF
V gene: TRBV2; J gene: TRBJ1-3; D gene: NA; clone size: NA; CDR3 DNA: TGTGCCAGCACGGTATCTGGAAACACCATATATTTT; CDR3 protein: CASTVSGNTIYF
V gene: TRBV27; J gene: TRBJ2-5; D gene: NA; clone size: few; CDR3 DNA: TGTGCCAGCAGTGGCAGGGCCAACTCAAAAGAGACCCAGTACTTC; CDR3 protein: CASSGRANSKETQYF
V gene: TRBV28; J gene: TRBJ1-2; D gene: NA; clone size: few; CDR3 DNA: TGTGCCAGCCGGAGACGAGGCTACACCTTC; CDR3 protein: CASRRRGYTF
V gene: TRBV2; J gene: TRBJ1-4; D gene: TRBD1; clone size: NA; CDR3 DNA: TGTACCAGCAGTCGACAGGGGCGGGGAAATGAAAAACTGTTTTTT; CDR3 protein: CTSSRQGRGNEKLFF
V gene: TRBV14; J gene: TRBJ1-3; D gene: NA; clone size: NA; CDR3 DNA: TGTGCCAGCAGCCAACAAGAATTGCGAAACACCATATATTTT; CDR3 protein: CASSQQELRNTIYF
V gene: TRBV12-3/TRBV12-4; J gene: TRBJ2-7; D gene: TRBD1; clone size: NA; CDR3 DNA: TGTGCCAGCAGTATACAGGGGGCAGCCTACGAGCAGTACTTC; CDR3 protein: CASSIQGAAYEQYF
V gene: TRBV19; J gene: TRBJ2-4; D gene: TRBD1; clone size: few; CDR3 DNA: TGTGCCAGCCTGGACAGGGGGCGAGCCAAAAACATTCAGTACTTC; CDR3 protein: CASLDRGRAKNIQYF
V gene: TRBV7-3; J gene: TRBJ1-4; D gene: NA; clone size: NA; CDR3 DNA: TGTGCCAGCAGCCGGAATGGGGGGCCTAATGAAAAACTGTTTTTT; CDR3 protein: CASSRNGGPNEKLFF
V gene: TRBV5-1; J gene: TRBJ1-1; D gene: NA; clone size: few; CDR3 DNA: TGCGCCAGCAGCTACAGGGCAATGAACACTGAAGCTTTCTTT; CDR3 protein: CASSYRAMNTEAFF
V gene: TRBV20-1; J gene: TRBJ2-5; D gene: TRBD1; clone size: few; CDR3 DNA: TGCAGTGCTAGGGACAGGGGATTACAAGAGACCCAGTACTTC; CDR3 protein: CSARDRGLQETQYF
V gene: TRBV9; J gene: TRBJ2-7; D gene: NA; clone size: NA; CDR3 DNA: TGTGCCAGCAGCGTACTCTTCAGCGGTCGCGAGCAGTACTTC; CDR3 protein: CASSVLFSGREQYF
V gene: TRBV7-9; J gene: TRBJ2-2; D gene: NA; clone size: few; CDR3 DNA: TGTGCCAACCAGAACGCGTATGAGGGTATCGGGGAGCTGTTTTTT; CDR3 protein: CANQNAYEGIGELFF
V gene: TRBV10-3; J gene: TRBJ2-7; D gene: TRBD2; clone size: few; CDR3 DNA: TGTGCCATCAGTGAGTCCCCGACTAGCGGCTACGAGCAGTACTTC; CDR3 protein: CAISESPTSGYEQYF
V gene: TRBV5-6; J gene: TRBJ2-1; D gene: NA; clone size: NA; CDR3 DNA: TGTGCCAGCAGCACCGGACACTTCAATGAGCAGTTCTTC; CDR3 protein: CASSTGHFNEQFF
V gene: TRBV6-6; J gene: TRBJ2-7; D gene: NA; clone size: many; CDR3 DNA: TGTGCCAGCAGTCTCCCAGGGGCTACGAGGGAGCAGTACTTC; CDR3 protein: CASSLPGATREQYF
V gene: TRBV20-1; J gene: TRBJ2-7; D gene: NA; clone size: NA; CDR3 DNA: TGCAGTGCCGCTCAGCTATCCTACGAGCAGTACTTC; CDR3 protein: CSAAQLSYEQYF
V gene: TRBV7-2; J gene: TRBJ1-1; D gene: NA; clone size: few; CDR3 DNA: TGTGCCAGCAGCTTACGGGGGCTCACTGAAGCTTTCTTT; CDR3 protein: CASSLRGLTEAFF
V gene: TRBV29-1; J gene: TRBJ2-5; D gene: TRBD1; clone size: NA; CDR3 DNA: TGCAGTTCTGGACAGGGGGGAGAGACCCAGTACTTC; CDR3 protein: CSSGQGGETQYF
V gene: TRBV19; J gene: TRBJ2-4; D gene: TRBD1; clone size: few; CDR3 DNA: TGTGCCAGTAGTGTGGACAGGGGGCGAGGGAACATTCAGTACTTC; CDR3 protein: CASSVDRGRGNIQYF
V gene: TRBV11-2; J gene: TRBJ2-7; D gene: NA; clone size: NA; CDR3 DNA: TGTGCCAGCAGCTTAAGGGCCCACGAGCAGTACTTC; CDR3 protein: CASSLRAHEQYF
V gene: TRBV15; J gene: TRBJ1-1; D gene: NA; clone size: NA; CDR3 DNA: TGTGCCACCAGCAGAGGGGGGGAAGCTTTCTTT; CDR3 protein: CATSRGGEAFF
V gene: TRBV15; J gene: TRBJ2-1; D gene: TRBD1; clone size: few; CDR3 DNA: TGTGCCACCAGCAGTGCTCCAGGGGGATCTTACAATGAGCAGTTCTTC; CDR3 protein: CATSSAPGGSYNEQFF